This T cell receptor (beta chain) was captured by sequencing in a study of cytomegalovirus exposure and HLA in healthy donors. General study points: Later, TCR association rates were found to vary by HLA locus, highest for DRB1 and lowest for HLA-C. The study recorded 150 to 200 TCR beta chains that were cytomegalovirus-associated. Accounts indicate the classifier identified cytomegalovirus status with strong specificity and sensitivity. Association of a missense DCLRE1C variant with TCR beta V- and J-gene trimming was reported in a later analysis.

The study ran its PCR with 60 Vbeta and 13 Jbeta primers. Clones were sequenced by immunoSEQ multiplex PCR, and TCRdb holds only the in-frame ones, with some missing. In the table there are 65,000 to 75,000 clones, about 65% of which are singletons. Losses at the gene ends were 4 bases for V and 2 bases for J; bases not matched to a gene: 2. The length of the CDR3 is 14 residues. The germline V gene encodes CDR1 WNHNN and CDR2 SYGVQD (reference sequence). As for this clone: Its antigen is not identified.

This sequence was found in a young woman in good health and CMV-seronegative. The V gene is TRBV10-1, the J gene TRBJ2-5; TRBD1 matches at 9 bases. Sequencing input: PBMCs. The CDR3 DNA sequence: TGCGCCAGCAGTGTCGGACAGGGGCAAGAGACCCAGTACTTC. It is translated as CASSVGQGQETQYF.